A single sample is the source of the 9 T cell receptor beta chains below, sequenced in a study of identical twins. From the 5' RACE reads, TCRdb called clonotypes with MiXCR, one entry per CDR3 protein. The table records hundreds of thousands of distinct CDR3 sequences, 5.5% to 7% of them present only once. This sample was also put to use in a study of yellow fever vaccine responses in identical twins.

Sequencing used memory (CD45RO+) T cells sorted from blood. The origin of the receptors is a woman younger than 30 in good health.

This clonotype was observed a few times. This chain uses TRBV5-5 with TRBJ2-1; D is perhaps TRBD2 (5 bases). The V end was cut by 4 bases, the J end by 2 bases, with 13 bases between. Germline V gene data show CDR1 as SGHKS and CDR2 as YYEKEE (reference sequence). This CDR3 has 15 residues. In DNA, the CDR3 is TGTGCCAGCAGCGTCCTCTGGACTGCCTACAATGAGCAGTTCTTC. This gives the protein CASSVLWTAYNEQFF. Supplemented by reference TRBV5-5 and TRBJ2-1, the full variable domain reads DAGVTQSPTHLIKTRGQQVTLRCSPISGHKSVSWYQQVLGQGPQFIFQYYEKEERGRGNFPDRFSARQFPNYSSELNVNALLLGDSALYLCASSVLWTAYNEQFFGPGTRLTVL.

The J gene is TRBJ1-5, the V gene TRBV5-1; D gene unclear. Germline CDR1 SGHRS, CDR2 YFSETQ. The CDR3 is 14 residues long. Trimming took 2 bases from V and 4 from J, leaving 10 bases between them. The CDR3 coding sequence is TGCGCCAGCAGCTTAAACGGGGAAAATCAGCCCCAGCATTTT. It yields the protein CASSLNGENQPQHF.

This clonotype has just a few counts. This chain joins TRBV2 and TRBJ2-1; a weak D match, TRBD1 (6 bases). The germline V and J ends were trimmed by 6 bases and 5 bases, with 17 bases remaining between them. The germline gives CDR1 SNHLY, CDR2 FYNNEI. The CDR3 is 15 residues long. In DNA form, the CDR3 reads TGTGCCAGCAGACCAAACCCGACAGGTAACAATGAGCAGTTCTTC. This sequence encodes CASRPNPTGNNEQFF.

This clonotype appeared a few times. The CDR3 loop is CASSLSYLYNEQFF. For the CDR3, the DNA is TGTGCCAGCAGTTTGTCCTACCTCTACAATGAGCAGTTCTTC. This chain joins TRBV28 and TRBJ2-1; D is unclear. V lost 3 bases and J lost 3, with 9 bases in between. There are 14 residues in the CDR3. Germline assignment: CDR1 MDHEN and CDR2 SYDVKM. The complete variable domain, with remaining parts taken from reference TRBV28 and TRBJ2-1, reads DVKVTQSSRYLVKRTGEKVFLECVQDMDHENMFWYRQDPGLGLRLIYFSYDVKMKEKGDIPEGYSVSREKKERFSLILESASTNQTSMYLCASSLSYLYNEQFFGPGTRLTVL.

The chain uses TRBV24-1 and TRBJ2-2; D unclear. The germline V and J ends were trimmed by 7 bases and 4 bases, with 6 bases remaining between them. The length of the CDR3 is 12 residues. Germline CDR1 KGHDR, CDR2 SFDVKD. CDR3 coding DNA: TGTGCCACCAGCGTTCTCACCGGGGAGCTGTTTTTT. It encodes CATSVLTGELFF.

This clonotype appeared many times. The chain recombines TRBV7-9 with TRBJ1-1; D unclear. Germline CDR1 reads SEHNR; CDR2 reads FQNEAQ (reference sequence). V shed 3 bases and J shed 3 bases, with 2 bases lying between them. The CDR3 extends over 11 amino acids. CDR3: CASSLDTEAFF. CDR3 DNA sequence: TGTGCCAGCAGCTTGGACACTGAAGCTTTCTTT.

This clonotype was detected ten times or more. The V gene is TRBV3-1, the J gene TRBJ1-1; perhaps TRBD1 as D (5 bases). The V gene lost 5 bases and the J gene lost 0 bases, with 13 bases spanning the gap. Germline V gene sequence: CDR1 LGHDT, CDR2 YNNKEL (reference sequence). The CDR3 totals 15 residues. CDR3 in amino acids: CASSARTLMNTEAFF. The CDR3, as DNA: TGTGCCAGCAGCGCCCGGACACTCATGAACACTGAAGCTTTCTTT.

This clonotype was counted a few times. V usage is TRBV4-2 and J usage is TRBJ2-3, with TRBD2 matching 10 bases. There are 15 residues in the CDR3. The V gene's germline CDR1 is LGHNA and CDR2 YNFKEQ. The trim removed 0 bases at V and 4 bases at J, leaving 1 base unmatched. The CDR3 loop reads CASSQEAGGPDTQYF. DNA for the CDR3: TGTGCCAGCAGCCAAGAAGCGGGAGGGCCAGATACGCAGTATTTT.

In this sample, this clonotype turned up many times. This chain links TRBV5-1 with TRBJ2-3; D remains ambiguous. Germline V gives CDR1 SGHRS, CDR2 YFSETQ. The CDR3 consists of 15 residues. The ends were cut back, 0 bases at V and 2 bases at J, with 10 bases in the middle. The CDR3 DNA sequence: TGCGCCAGCAGCTTGGAAGGCGGATTCACAGATACGCAGTATTTT. This translates into CASSLEGGFTDTQYF.